This T cell receptor beta chain was documented in a study of T-cell memory formation after mild COVID-19. This CDR3 region has 19 residues. The ends lost 0 bases at V and 2 bases at J; junction bases unmatched: 11. Looked up from germline, CDR1 is KGHDR and CDR2 is SFDVKD. This clonotype was counted at least ten times. A single record per CDR3 protein comes from TCRdb applying MiXCR to the 5' RACE reads. The data show around 30,000 distinct CDR3 sequences, about 12% seen once. This clonotype was obtained from an adult woman who had mild COVID-19 (a few samples of this study predate the infection). Cell type and time point are not known. Sequencing was carried out using PBMCs or a T cell subset sorted from them (not recorded which). The rearrangement links TRBV24-1 to TRBJ2-3, with 9 bases that match TRBD1. CDR3 bases: TGTGCCACCAGTGATTTGTCCGGGACAGGGTGGTTTAACACAGATACGCAGTATTTT. Its translation is CATSDLSGTGWFNTDTQYF.